These 30 T cell receptor beta chains were sequenced from one sample in a study of response to subunit inactivated influenza vaccine. TCRdb used MiXCR to reprocess the RT-PCR reads, holding one entry per CDR3 protein. The repertoire holds about half a million distinct CDR3 sequences, with 6.5% to 8% as singletons. The sequencing used PBMCs from blood, collected around 25 months after vaccination. These receptors were obtained from a man aged 50 to 75 who received an inactivated influenza vaccine.

The sample holds many counts of this clonotype. This chain's CDR3 is CASSLTGQGYNEQFF. The CDR3 DNA reads TGTGCCAGCAGCTTGACGGGACAGGGGTACAATGAGCAGTTCTTC. This sequence joins TRBV5-6 and TRBJ2-1; 10 nucleotides line up with TRBD1. This CDR3 is built from 15 residues. Germline-derived CDR1 and CDR2 are SGHDT and YYEEEE. Losses at the gene ends were 1 base for V and 4 bases for J; bases not matched to a gene: 2.

Only a few counts were recorded for this clonotype. J is TRBJ1-1 and V is TRBV4-2, with 8 positions matching TRBD1. Per the germline V gene, CDR1 is LGHNA and CDR2 is YNFKEQ. Losses at the gene ends were 4 bases for V and 1 base for J; bases not matched to a gene: 5. There are 15 residues in the CDR3. CDR3 nucleotides: TGTGCCAGCAGCCGGGACAGGCCATCGAACACTGAAGCTTTCTTT. Translation: CASSRDRPSNTEAFF.

Only a few counts were recorded for this clonotype. The chain is built from TRBV3-1 and TRBJ2-1, with D perhaps given as TRBD1 or TRBD2 (6 bases each). The length of the CDR3 is 17 residues. Trimming removed 11 bases from V and 6 bases from J, with 29 bases in between. Looked up from germline, CDR1 is LGHDT and CDR2 is YNNKEL (reference sequence). The CDR3 nucleotides read TGTGCCTGCTGCCCGCTAGGGGGTAGCGGTAATTTCAATGAGCAGTTCTTC. Translating gives CACCPLGGSGNFNEQFF.

Turning to this clonotype: A much larger clone lies one base from this, so it may be a read error. The chain carries TRBV5-1 and TRBJ2-3; TRBD1 matches 7 bases. Losses at the gene ends were 4 bases for V and 3 bases for J; bases not matched to a gene: 14. The length of the CDR3 is 17 residues. Germline CDR1 SGHRS, CDR2 YFSETQ. CDR3 residues: CASSHGTVVLGTDTQYF. In nucleotides, the CDR3 is TGCGCCAGCAGCCACGGGACAGTGGTCCTTGGGACAGATACGCAGTATTTT.

This clonotype was detected only a few times. V is TRBV5-1 and J is TRBJ2-1; tentative D call: TRBD2 (7 bases). The germline V gene has CDR1 SGHRS and CDR2 YFSETQ. The CDR3 contains 17 residues. Trimming left V 3 bases short and J 3 bases short, with 19 bases between. CDR3 sequence: CASSSPPAGAYYNEQFF. DNA of the CDR3: TGCGCCAGCAGCTCGCCCCCGGCGGGGGCTTACTACAATGAGCAGTTCTTC.

This clonotype was seen a handful of times. The chain uses TRBV20-1 and TRBJ1-6, with 8 bases identical to TRBD1. CDR1 is DFQATT and CDR2 is SNEGSKA in the germline V gene (reference sequence). Trimming at V came to 6 bases and at J to 12 bases, leaving 7 bases not matched to a gene. The CDR3 is made up of 12 amino acids. The DNA for the CDR3 is TGCAGTGCCTGGACAGGGAGTGGACCCCTCCACTTT. This sequence encodes CSAWTGSGPLHF.

This clonotype was picked up many times. The chain carries TRBV5-1 and TRBJ2-2; unclear D gene. Germline CDR1 SGHRS, CDR2 YFSETQ. Trimming removed 3 bases at V and 5 bases at J, with 14 bases between. This CDR3 has 15 residues. Written as DNA, the CDR3 is TGCGCCAGCAGCTCATTTGATCTAATTACCGGGGAGCTGTTTTTT. As protein: CASSSFDLITGELFF.

At least ten counts were recorded for this clonotype. The CDR3: CSLIRRAGDTQYF. DNA of the CDR3: TGCAGTCTAATAAGGAGGGCGGGGGACACGCAGTATTTT. The chain joins TRBV20-1 to TRBJ2-3, with 7 bases fitting TRBD2. Trimming at V came to 8 bases and at J to 9 bases, leaving 14 bases not matched to a gene. Germline V CDR1 and CDR2: DFQATT, SNEGSKA (reference sequence). The CDR3 spans 13 residues.

V is TRBV7-9 and J is TRBJ2-7; D not certain. The CDR3 spans 12 residues. From germline, CDR1 is SEHNR and CDR2 FQNEAQ (reference sequence). V was trimmed by 6 bases and J by 6 bases, leaving 12 bases between them. CDR3 sequence reads: CASRLGPSEQYF. The CDR3 bases are TGTGCCAGCAGACTTGGGCCCTCCGAGCAGTACTTC.

This chain joins TRBV10-3 and TRBJ1-4, with a possible D match to TRBD1 (5 bases). This CDR3 has 11 residues. V gave up 3 bases and J gave up 10 bases, with 6 bases separating them. The germline gives CDR1 ENHRY, CDR2 SYGVKD. The CDR3 DNA is TGTGCCATCAGTGATGGGGGAAAACTGTTTTTT. This encodes CAISDGGKLFF.

This clonotype was found many times. The CDR3 DNA sequence: TGCGCCACCCGGGGTCTCCAAGAGACCCAGTACTTC. This gives the protein CATRGLQETQYF. The chain uses TRBV5-1 and TRBJ2-5, with D perhaps matching TRBD2 (5 bases). V lost 9 bases and J lost 1, with 10 bases in between. This CDR3 is built from 12 residues. Germline V CDR1 and CDR2: SGHRS, YFSETQ.

The chain employs TRBV4-3 and TRBJ2-3, with 11 positions matching TRBD2. Losses at the gene ends were 0 bases for V and 7 bases for J; bases not matched to a gene: 9. The CDR3 totals 17 residues. CDR1 and CDR2 (germline): LGHNA, YSLEER. CDR3 region: CASSQEFGIAGGNTQYF. Here the CDR3 DNA reads TGCGCCAGCAGCCAAGAATTTGGGATAGCGGGAGGGAATACGCAGTATTTT.

This clonotype was seen a handful of times. The chain links TRBV20-1 to TRBJ1-1, with 12 bases fitting TRBD1. This CDR3 has 16 amino acids. The germline gives CDR1 DFQATT, CDR2 SNEGSKA (reference sequence). V gave up 0 bases and J gave up 4 bases; unmatched junction bases: 6. CDR3 amino acids: CSARDRDRGLGTEAFF. The CDR3 region has the DNA TGCAGTGCTAGAGACCGGGACAGGGGGCTGGGCACTGAAGCTTTCTTT.

DNA of the CDR3: TGCAGTGCTAGTATGGCTATTTGGGATACGCAGTATTTT. Translation gives CSASMAIWDTQYF. The chain joins TRBV20-1 to TRBJ2-3; no definite D call. The V gene lost 3 bases and the J gene lost 6 bases, with 13 bases spanning the gap. This CDR3 contains 13 residues. Germline CDR1 is DFQATT and CDR2 is SNEGSKA (reference sequence).

This clonotype has more than one count but fewer than ten. This chain connects TRBV5-1 to TRBJ2-5; D is uncertain. The germline gives CDR1 SGHRS, CDR2 YFSETQ. Trimming pared 6 bases from V and 5 bases from J, leaving 14 bases between. The CDR3 extends over 13 amino acids. The CDR3 sequence is CASIRTPGETQYF. In nucleotides, the CDR3 is TGCGCCAGCATCCGGACCCCAGGCGAGACCCAGTACTTC.

The chain carries TRBV20-1 and TRBJ2-5; 11 nucleotides agree with TRBD1. The CDR3 contains 16 residues. Germline assignment: CDR1 DFQATT and CDR2 SNEGSKA (reference sequence). Losses at the gene ends were 5 bases for V and 4 bases for J; bases not matched to a gene: 12. The CDR3 loop is CSAEYRRGQGGETQYF. DNA for the CDR3: TGCAGTGCTGAGTATCGGAGGGGACAGGGGGGAGAGACCCAGTACTTC.

Remarks on this clonotype: A read error is possible here, since a much larger clone lies one base away. The rearrangement joins TRBV12-3 or TRBV12-4 to TRBJ2-1; unclear D gene. V gave up 3 bases and J gave up 6 bases, with 12 bases separating them. The CDR3 is made up of 14 amino acids. The CDR3 loop reads CASSLSVTSNEQFF. CDR3 DNA sequence: TGTGCCAGCAGTTTGTCCGTGACAAGCAATGAGCAGTTCTTC.

Only a few counts were recorded for this clonotype. The chain links TRBV6-5 to TRBJ1-2; tentatively, D is TRBD1 (5 bases). The ends were cut back, 5 bases at V and 4 bases at J, with 8 bases in the middle. CDR3 length: 12 residues. CDR1 MNHEY and CDR2 SVGAGI come from the germline V gene. CDR3 DNA: TGTGCCAGCAGTACGGGACCCTATGGCTACACCTTC. This translates into CASSTGPYGYTF.

J is TRBJ2-1 and V is TRBV4-3; D is ambiguous. The CDR3 covers 14 residues. Germline loops: CDR1 LGHNA, CDR2 YSLEER. V dropped 0 bases and J dropped 4 bases, with 7 bases sitting between them. Here the CDR3 DNA reads TGCGCCAGCAGCCAAGATGCCAGTTACAATGAGCAGTTCTTC. Translated: CASSQDASYNEQFF.

This clonotype appeared many times. The chain is built from TRBV5-1 and TRBJ1-6; the D gene is possibly TRBD1 (6 bases). From germline, CDR1 is SGHRS and CDR2 YFSETQ. The CDR3 loop spans 16 amino acids. Trimming removed 3 bases at V and 2 bases at J, with 12 bases between. The CDR3 loop is CASSWDTLTYNSPLHF. The CDR3 DNA reads TGCGCCAGCAGCTGGGACACACTCACCTATAATTCACCCCTCCACTTT.

A few counts support this clonotype. The chain links TRBV28 to TRBJ2-6; D unclear. Germline V gives CDR1 MDHEN, CDR2 SYDVKM. CDR3 length: 13 residues. With 8 bases removed from V and 1 base from J, the gap between germline ends came to 6 bases. The CDR3 sequence: CASRESGANVLTF. The CDR3 nucleotides are TGTGCCAGCCGAGAATCTGGGGCCAACGTCCTGACTTTC.

This clonotype was seen more than once but under ten times. The CDR3 here is CANRGQPNTGELFF. For the CDR3, the DNA is TGTGCCAATCGGGGACAGCCCAACACCGGGGAGCTGTTTTTT. The genes are TRBV12-3 or TRBV12-4 and TRBJ2-2, with 7 bases lining up with TRBD1. The V and J ends lost 10 bases and 2 bases, in that order; junction bases with no gene match: 7. There are 14 residues in the CDR3.

This chain connects TRBV20-1 to TRBJ2-7, with 8 bases matching TRBD1. After removal of 7 bases from V and 4 bases from J, the junction contained 18 bases not matched to a gene. In germline, CDR1 is DFQATT, CDR2 SNEGSKA (reference sequence). CDR3 length: 16 amino acids. The CDR3 nucleotides are TGCAGTGTTGGCCCTCCCCGCGACAGGGGAAGGTACGAGCAGTACTTC. Translated, it gives CSVGPPRDRGRYEQYF.

This clonotype came up many times. The chain couples TRBV27 to TRBJ1-2; D may be TRBD1 (5 bases). The V gene's germline CDR1 is MNHEY and CDR2 SMNVEV (reference sequence). V shed 5 bases and J shed 3 bases, with 22 bases lying between them. This CDR3 comprises 17 residues. The CDR3, as DNA: TGTGCCAGCAGTCGTATCGCCAGGGTAGGATCTGACTATGGCTACACCTTC. This encodes CASSRIARVGSDYGYTF.

This clonotype was observed a few times. The chain joins TRBV20-1 to TRBJ1-5; a possible D gene is TRBD1 (5 bases). CDR1 and CDR2 from the germline V gene are DFQATT and SNEGSKA (reference sequence). This CDR3 comprises 16 residues. Between the trimmed V and J ends, which lost 0 bases and 3 bases, there was a span of 15 bases. Written as DNA, the CDR3 is TGCAGTGCTAGAGATTGGGGCCTCGTACTCAATCAGCCCCAGCATTTT. Residues: CSARDWGLVLNQPQHF.

The chain joins TRBV10-3 to TRBJ2-2, with TRBD1 identical over 8 bases. The junction had 1 base not matched to a gene; V was cut back by 2 bases and J by 2 bases. There are 15 residues in the CDR3. Germline V CDR1 and CDR2: ENHRY, SYGVKD. DNA for the CDR3: TGTGCCATCAGTGAGGGGACAGGAAACACCGGGGAGCTGTTTTTT. This gives the protein CAISEGTGNTGELFF.

V usage is TRBV7-2 and J usage is TRBJ1-3; D is uncertain. The CDR3 covers 13 residues. Trimming cost V 4 bases and J 0 bases, with 4 bases left between them. CDR1 SGHTA and CDR2 FQGNSA come from the germline V gene. CDR3 bases: TGTGCCAGCAGCTCACACTCTGGAAACACCATATATTTT. Amino acid sequence: CASSSHSGNTIYF.

This clonotype was seen more than once but under ten times. The CDR3 reads CASSYSGSLSGRSTDTQYF. The CDR3 DNA reads TGTGCCAGCAGTTACTCGGGTTCATTGAGCGGGAGAAGCACAGATACGCAGTATTTT. The V and J genes are TRBV6-5 and TRBJ2-3, with TRBD2 identical over 8 bases. The CDR3 is 19 residues long. Trimming cost V 0 bases and J 0 bases; bases outside gene matches: 11. CDR1 and CDR2 (germline): MNHEY, SVGAGI.

In its sample, this clonotype was seen a few times. The chain links TRBV5-4 to TRBJ2-1; TRBD1 agrees at 7 bases. The CDR3 is 17 amino acids. Germline trimming cut 4 bases from V and 5 bases from J; bases unmatched to any gene: 15. From germline, CDR1 is SGHNT and CDR2 YYREEE (reference sequence). CDR3 sequence reads: CASSPTGVGDRNNEQFF. In DNA form, the CDR3 reads TGTGCCAGCAGCCCTACCGGCGTTGGGGACAGAAACAATGAGCAGTTCTTC.

The V gene is TRBV6-5, the J gene TRBJ2-1; 8 bases match TRBD2. Germline V gives CDR1 MNHEY, CDR2 SVGAGI. The V and J ends lost 6 bases and 10 bases, in that order; junction bases with no gene match: 14. This CDR3 has 15 amino acids. In DNA, the CDR3 is TGTGCCAGCAGCTTGACTGCACTAGCGGTCGGAGAGCAGTTCTTC. Its protein product is CASSLTALAVGEQFF.